Below are 3 T cell receptor beta chains sequenced from a single sample in a study of blood T cell repertoires in COVID-19. Clones were sequenced by immunoSEQ multiplex PCR, and TCRdb holds only the in-frame ones, with some missing. The table records some 44,000 clones, approximately 90% of them present only once. Sequenced sample: peripheral blood. The origin of the receptors is a human donor in a cohort sampled during active COVID-19.

The J gene is TRBJ2-3, the V gene TRBV18, with 7 bases identical to TRBD2. The CDR3 length is 14 residues. V shed 3 bases and J 5 bases; nucleotides not matched to a gene: 5. Germline-derived CDR1 and CDR2 are KGHSH and LQKENI. The CDR3 DNA follows: TGTGCCAGCTCACCTTGGGGGGGGAAAGATACGCAGTATTTT. This sequence encodes CASSPWGGKDTQYF. The variable domain in full, completed from reference TRBV18 and TRBJ2-3, reads NAGVMQNPRHLVRRRGQEARLRCSPMKGHSHVYWYRQLPEEGLKFMVYLQKENIIDESGMPKERFSAEFPKEGPSILRIQQVVRGDSAAYFCASSPWGGKDTQYFGPGTRLTVL.

This chain links TRBV18 with TRBJ1-2; a possible D gene is TRBD1 (6 bases). Germline V gives CDR1 KGHSH, CDR2 LQKENI. The V and J ends lost 2 bases and 8 bases respectively, with 12 bases between them. This CDR3 region has 13 residues. This CDR3 reads CASSPGTGYGYTF. In nucleotides, the CDR3 is TGTGCCAGCTCACCAGGAACAGGGTACGGCTACACCTTC.

J is TRBJ2-3 and V is TRBV5-1; possibly TRBD2 for D (6 bases). This CDR3 is 16 amino acids long. The germline V and J ends were trimmed by 0 bases and 4 bases, with 15 bases remaining between them. Germline V CDR1 and CDR2: SGHRS, YFSETQ. For the CDR3, the DNA is TGCGCCAGCAGCTTGGTAGCGGTCGCAGGGTCAGATACGCAGTATTTT. Its translation: CASSLVAVAGSDTQYF.